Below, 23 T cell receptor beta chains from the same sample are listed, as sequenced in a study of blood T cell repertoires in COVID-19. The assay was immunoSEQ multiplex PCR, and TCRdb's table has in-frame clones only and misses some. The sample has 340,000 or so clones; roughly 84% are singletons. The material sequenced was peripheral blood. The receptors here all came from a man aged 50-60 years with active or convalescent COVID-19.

CDR3 DNA: TGTGCCACCAGTGTGTCGACACCTCAGATAAACACTGAAGCTTTCTTT. This encodes CATSVSTPQINTEAFF. The genes are TRBV24-1 and TRBJ1-1; D uncertain. V lost 5 bases and J 2 bases, leaving 17 bases between the germline ends. Per the germline V gene, CDR1 is KGHDR and CDR2 is SFDVKD. The CDR3 has 16 amino acids.

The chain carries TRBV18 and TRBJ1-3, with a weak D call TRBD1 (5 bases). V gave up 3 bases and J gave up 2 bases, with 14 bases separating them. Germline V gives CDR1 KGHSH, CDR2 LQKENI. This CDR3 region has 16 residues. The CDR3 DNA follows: TGTGCCAGCTCACCTACCCCGGGGGGAGCTGGAAACACCATATATTTT. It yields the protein CASSPTPGGAGNTIYF. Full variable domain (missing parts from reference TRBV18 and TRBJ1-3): NAGVMQNPRHLVRRRGQEARLRCSPMKGHSHVYWYRQLPEEGLKFMVYLQKENIIDESGMPKERFSAEFPKEGPSILRIQQVVRGDSAAYFCASSPTPGGAGNTIYFGEGSWLTVV.

The DNA for the CDR3 is TGTGCCAGCAGCTTAGAGTCCGGACTAGCGGGAAGACCCTCCTACAATGAGCAGTTCTTC. It is translated as CASSLESGLAGRPSYNEQFF. The chain has TRBV11-3 and TRBJ2-1; TRBD2 matches 12 bases. This CDR3 is built from 20 residues. The germline V gene encodes CDR1 SGHNT and CDR2 YENEEA. V was pared by 0 bases and J by 0 bases, with 9 bases of the junction left unmatched.

CDR3 residues: CASSVRGSVTEAFF. In DNA, the CDR3 is TGTGCCAGCAGCGTCAGGGGGTCTGTGACTGAAGCTTTCTTT. The gene calls are TRBV11-2 and TRBJ1-1; 7 positions agree with TRBD1. Trimming cost V 5 bases and J 5 bases; bases outside gene matches: 8. This CDR3 has 14 residues. The germline V gene encodes CDR1 SGHAT and CDR2 FQNNGV.

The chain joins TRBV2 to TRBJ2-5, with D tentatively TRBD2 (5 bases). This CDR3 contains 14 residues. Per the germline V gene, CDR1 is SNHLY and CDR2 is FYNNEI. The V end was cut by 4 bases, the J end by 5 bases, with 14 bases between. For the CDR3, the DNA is TGTGCCAGCAGTGGGACTCTCACTGGGGAGACCCAGTACTTC. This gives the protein CASSGTLTGETQYF.

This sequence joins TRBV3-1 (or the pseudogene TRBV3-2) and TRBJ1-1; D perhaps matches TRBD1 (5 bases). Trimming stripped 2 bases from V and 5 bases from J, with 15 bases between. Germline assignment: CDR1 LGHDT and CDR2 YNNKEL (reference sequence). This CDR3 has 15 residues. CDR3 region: CASSQSQGLRTEAFF. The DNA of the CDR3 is TGTGCCAGCAGCCAAAGTCAGGGCTTGAGGACTGAAGCTTTCTTT.

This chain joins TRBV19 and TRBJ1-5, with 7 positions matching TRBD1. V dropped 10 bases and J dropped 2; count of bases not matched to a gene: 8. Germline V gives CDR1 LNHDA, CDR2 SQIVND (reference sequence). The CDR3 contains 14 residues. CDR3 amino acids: CATQDRRGNQPQHF. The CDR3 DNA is TGTGCCACCCAGGACAGGAGAGGCAATCAGCCCCAGCATTTT.

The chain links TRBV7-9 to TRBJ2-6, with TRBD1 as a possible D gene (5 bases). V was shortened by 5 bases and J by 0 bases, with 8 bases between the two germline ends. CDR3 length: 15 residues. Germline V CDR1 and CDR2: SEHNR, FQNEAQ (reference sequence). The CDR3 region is CASSLDSSGANVLTF. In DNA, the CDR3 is TGTGCCAGCAGCCTCGACAGCTCTGGGGCCAACGTCCTGACTTTC.

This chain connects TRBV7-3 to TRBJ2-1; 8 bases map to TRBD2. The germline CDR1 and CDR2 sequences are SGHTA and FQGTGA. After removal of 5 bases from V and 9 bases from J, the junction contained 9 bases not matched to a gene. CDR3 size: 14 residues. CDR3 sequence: CASSRLASGSEQFF. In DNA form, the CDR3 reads TGTGCCAGCAGCCGACTAGCGAGCGGGAGTGAGCAGTTCTTC.

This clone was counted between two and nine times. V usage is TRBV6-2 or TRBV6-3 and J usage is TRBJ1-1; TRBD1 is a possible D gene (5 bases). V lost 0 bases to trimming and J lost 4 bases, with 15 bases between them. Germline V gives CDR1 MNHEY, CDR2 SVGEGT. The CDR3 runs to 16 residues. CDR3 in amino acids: CASSYSIYGGGTEAFF. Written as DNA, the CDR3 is TGTGCCAGCAGTTACTCGATATATGGGGGGGGCACTGAAGCTTTCTTT.

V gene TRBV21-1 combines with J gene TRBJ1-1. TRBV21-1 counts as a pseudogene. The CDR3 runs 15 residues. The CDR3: CASSKFPPPDTEAFF. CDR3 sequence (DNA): TGTGCCAGCAGCAAATTTCCACCCCCGGACACTGAAGCTTTCTTT.

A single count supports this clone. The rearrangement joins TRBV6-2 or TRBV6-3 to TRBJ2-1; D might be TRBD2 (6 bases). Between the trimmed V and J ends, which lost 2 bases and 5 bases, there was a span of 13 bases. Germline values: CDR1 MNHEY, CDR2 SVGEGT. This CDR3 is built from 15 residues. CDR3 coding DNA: TGTGCCAGCAGTTACGCGGGACTTCCCAACAATGAGCAGTTCTTC. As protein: CASSYAGLPNNEQFF.

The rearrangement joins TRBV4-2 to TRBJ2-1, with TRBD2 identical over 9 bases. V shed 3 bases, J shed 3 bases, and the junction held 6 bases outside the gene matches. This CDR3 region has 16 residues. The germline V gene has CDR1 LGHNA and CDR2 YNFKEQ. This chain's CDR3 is CASSQESGGYYNEQFF. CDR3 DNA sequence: TGTGCCAGCAGCCAGGAAAGCGGGGGGTACTACAATGAGCAGTTCTTC.

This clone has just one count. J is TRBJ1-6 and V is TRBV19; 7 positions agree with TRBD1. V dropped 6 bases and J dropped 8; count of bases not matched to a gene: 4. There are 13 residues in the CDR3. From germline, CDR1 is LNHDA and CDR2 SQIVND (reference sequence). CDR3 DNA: TGTGCCAGTAGCCAGGGGGTTCATTCACCCCTCCACTTT. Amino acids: CASSQGVHSPLHF. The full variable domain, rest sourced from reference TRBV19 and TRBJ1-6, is DGGITQSPKYLFRKEGQNVTLSCEQNLNHDAMYWYRQDPGQGLRLIYYSQIVNDFQKGDIAEGYSVSREKKESFPLTVTSAQKNPTAFYLCASSQGVHSPLHFGNGTRLTVT.

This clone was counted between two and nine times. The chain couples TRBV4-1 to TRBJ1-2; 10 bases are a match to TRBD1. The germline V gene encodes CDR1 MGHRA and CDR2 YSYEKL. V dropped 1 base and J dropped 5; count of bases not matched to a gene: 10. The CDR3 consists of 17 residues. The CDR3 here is CASSQAPGGTGEYGYTF. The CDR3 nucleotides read TGCGCCAGCAGCCAAGCCCCCGGCGGGACAGGGGAATATGGCTACACCTTC.

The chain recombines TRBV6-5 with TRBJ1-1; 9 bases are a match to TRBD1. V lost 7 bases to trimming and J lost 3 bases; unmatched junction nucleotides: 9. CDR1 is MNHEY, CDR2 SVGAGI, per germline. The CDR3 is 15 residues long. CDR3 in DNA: TGTGCCAGCAACCCAGGACAGGGGCCTTACACTGAAGCTTTCTTT. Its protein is CASNPGQGPYTEAFF.

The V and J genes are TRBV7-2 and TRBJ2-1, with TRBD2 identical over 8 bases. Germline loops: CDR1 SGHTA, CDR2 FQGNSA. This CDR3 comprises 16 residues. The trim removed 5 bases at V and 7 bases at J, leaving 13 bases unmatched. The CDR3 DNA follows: TGTGCCAGCAGCCTTAGTGGACTAGCTAGGTGGAATGAGCAGTTCTTC. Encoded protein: CASSLSGLARWNEQFF.

The CDR3 spells CASSLGGAPQETQYF. In DNA form, the CDR3 reads TGTGCCAGCAGCTTAGGGGGCGCCCCCCAAGAGACCCAGTACTTC. The genes are TRBV7-2 and TRBJ2-5; D possibly corresponds to TRBD1 (5 bases). This CDR3 has 15 residues. Germline CDR1 and CDR2: SGHTA and FQGNSA. Trimming cost V 1 base and J 1 base, with 10 bases left between them.

The chain's CDR3 is CAISGQGANEQYF. The CDR3 coding sequence is TGTGCCATTTCCGGACAGGGGGCGAACGAGCAGTACTTC. The rearrangement uses TRBV10-3 and TRBJ2-7; 11 bases are shared with TRBD1. Germline V gives CDR1 ENHRY, CDR2 SYGVKD. The length of the CDR3 is 13 residues. After removal of 9 bases from V and 5 bases from J, the junction contained 6 bases not matched to a gene.

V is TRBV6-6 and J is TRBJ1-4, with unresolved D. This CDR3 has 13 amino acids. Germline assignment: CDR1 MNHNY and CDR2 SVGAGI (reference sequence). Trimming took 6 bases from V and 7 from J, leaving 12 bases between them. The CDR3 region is CASSPPGREKLFF. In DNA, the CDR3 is TGTGCCAGCAGCCCCCCGGGTCGTGAAAAACTGTTTTTT.

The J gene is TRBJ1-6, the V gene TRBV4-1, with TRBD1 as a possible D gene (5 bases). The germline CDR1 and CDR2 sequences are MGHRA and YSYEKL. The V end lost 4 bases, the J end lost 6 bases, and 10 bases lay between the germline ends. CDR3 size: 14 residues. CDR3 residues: CASSPTDLNSPLHF. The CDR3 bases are TGCGCCAGCAGCCCGACAGATCTTAATTCACCCCTCCACTTT.

The CDR3 loop reads CASSLTSGSVNEQFF. The CDR3 DNA reads as TGTGCCAGCAGCTTAACGTCCGGGAGTGTCAATGAGCAGTTCTTC. This chain joins TRBV11-2 and TRBJ2-1; tentative D call: TRBD2 (6 bases). In germline, CDR1 is SGHAT, CDR2 FQNNGV. The CDR3 is 15 residues long. Trimming removed 2 bases from V and 6 bases from J, with 14 bases in between.

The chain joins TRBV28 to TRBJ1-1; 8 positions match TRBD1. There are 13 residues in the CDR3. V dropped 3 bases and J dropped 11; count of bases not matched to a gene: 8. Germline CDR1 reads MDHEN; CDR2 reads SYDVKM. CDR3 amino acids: CASSLPDRDDAFF. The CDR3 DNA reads TGTGCCAGCAGTTTGCCGGACAGGGATGACGCTTTCTTT.